This T cell receptor (beta chain) was sequenced during a study of metastatic and nonmetastatic thyroid tumors. About the research overall: Across peripheral blood and tumor or nodule tissue samples taken from malignant and benign thyroid patients, the repertoires were compared with one another.

Study-level results: In blood and tumor, TCR beta diversity was reportedly significantly higher in malignant thyroid tumors than in benign nodules.

Prior to thyroid surgery, none of the patients had received any treatment. Only a few counts were recorded for this clone. Its specificity is unknown. Authors' methods: The distant-metastasis classifier for papillary thyroid cancer was built from CDR3 differences across clinicopathological groups. TCRdb re-called clones from the PCR reads using MiXCR. The V and J calls here are based on TCRdb, not the publication. The table shows about 28,000 clones, with approximately 22% occurring only once. The source of this sequence is a female donor with papillary thyroid cancer or a benign thyroid nodule (not recorded which). Some clones in this sample may be carry-over from other donors' samples. The sequencing sample was made of blood.

CDR3 bases: TGTGCCAGCAGCTTGGACATCAATGAGCAGTTCTTC. Translation gives CASSLDINEQFF. This chain uses TRBV7-8 with TRBJ2-1, with D possibly matching TRBD1 (5 bases). Germline V gives CDR1 SGHVS, CDR2 FQNEAQ. The CDR3 totals 12 residues. Trimming removed 3 bases at V and 6 bases at J, with 6 bases between.